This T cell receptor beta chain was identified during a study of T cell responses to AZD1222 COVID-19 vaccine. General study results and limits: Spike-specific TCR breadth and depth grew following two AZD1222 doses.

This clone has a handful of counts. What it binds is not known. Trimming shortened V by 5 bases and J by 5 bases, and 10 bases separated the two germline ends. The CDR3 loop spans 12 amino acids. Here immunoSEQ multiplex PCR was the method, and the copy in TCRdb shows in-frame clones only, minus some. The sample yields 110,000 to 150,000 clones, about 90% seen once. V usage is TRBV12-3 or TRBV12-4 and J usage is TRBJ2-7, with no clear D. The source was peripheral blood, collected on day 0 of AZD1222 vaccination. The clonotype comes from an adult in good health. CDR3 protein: CASSTPLNEQYF. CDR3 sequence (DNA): TGTGCCAGCAGTACCCCTCTGAACGAGCAGTACTTC.